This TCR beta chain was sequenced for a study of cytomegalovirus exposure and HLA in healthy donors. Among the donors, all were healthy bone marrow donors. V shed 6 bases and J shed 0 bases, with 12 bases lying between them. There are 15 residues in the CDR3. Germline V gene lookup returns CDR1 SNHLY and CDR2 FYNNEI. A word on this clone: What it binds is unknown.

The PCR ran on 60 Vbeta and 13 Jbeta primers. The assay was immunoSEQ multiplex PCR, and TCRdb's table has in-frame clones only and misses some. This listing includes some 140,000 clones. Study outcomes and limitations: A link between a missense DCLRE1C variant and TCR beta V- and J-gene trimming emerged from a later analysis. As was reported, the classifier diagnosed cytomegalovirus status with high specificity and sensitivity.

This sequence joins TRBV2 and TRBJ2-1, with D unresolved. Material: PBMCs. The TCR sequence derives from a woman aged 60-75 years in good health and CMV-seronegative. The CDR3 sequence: CASRHAVSSYNEQFF. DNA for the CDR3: TGTGCCAGCAGACATGCGGTGAGCTCCTACAATGAGCAGTTCTTC.